The rows below give T cell receptor beta chains drawn from one sample of a study of T cell responses to AZD1222 COVID-19 vaccine. TCRdb's table, derived via immunoSEQ multiplex PCR, lists solely in-frame clones and lacks some. The table has about 120,000 clones, approximately 90% seen once. Here the sequenced sample was peripheral blood, taken 28 days after the second AZD1222 dose. The receptors shown here come from an adult who received the AZD1222 COVID-19 vaccine. CDR3s include the opening cysteine and the closing phenylalanine or tryptophan. The D gene is left open where the match is weak. Some rows mark clone size as missing; the rest say once, few, many or name a class of expanded clone.

>NA|TRBJ2-7|NA|TRBV30
TGTGCCTTCCAAAAGCGGGCAAGACTGGGGAACTACGAGCAGTACTTC
CAFQKRARLGNYEQYF
>TRBD1|TRBJ1-6|NA|TRBV3-1/TRBV3-2
TGTGCCAGCAGCCAAGGGACAGGGGGCCGACCCCTCCACTTT
CASSQGTGGRPLHF
>NA|TRBJ2-1|NA|TRBV5-5
TGTGCCAGCAGCTTGGGGGGCAGCACCTCATACAATGAGCAGTTCTTC
CASSLGGSTSYNEQFF
>NA|TRBJ2-7|NA|TRBV5-1
TGCGCCAGCAGCCTGACGGGAGACAACAGCTACGAGCAGTACTTC
CASSLTGDNSYEQYF
>NA|TRBJ2-7|NA|TRBV7-7
TGTGCTAGCAGCTTTGGACCTGCCTACGAGCAGTACTTC
CASSFGPAYEQYF
>TRBD2|TRBJ2-1|NA|TRBV27
TGTGCCAGCAGTACGAAGACTAGCGGGAGGGTGTCCTACAATGAGCAGTTCTTC
CASSTKTSGRVSYNEQFF
>NA|TRBJ1-2|NA|TRBV27
TGTGCCAGCAGTTATACTCGACAGGTCCGGGGCTACACCTTC
CASSYTRQVRGYTF
>NA|TRBJ2-7|NA|TRBV19
TGTGCCAGTAGTATCTTCGGACAGCGAGGCTCCTACGAGCAGTACTTC
CASSIFGQRGSYEQYF
>NA|TRBJ1-2|NA|TRBV9
TGTGCCAGCAGCCCCCGGACAGCTTCCCTAACCGGCTACACCTTC
CASSPRTASLTGYTF
>NA|TRBJ2-1|NA|TRBV5-6
TGTGCCAGCAGCTTGTTCGGGCCACCAGGGCGGAATGAGCAGTTCTTC
CASSLFGPPGRNEQFF
>TRBD2|TRBJ2-3|NA|TRBV19
TGTGCCAGTAGTATAGGCGGGAGTGGCCCAGATACGCAGTATTTT
CASSIGGSGPDTQYF
>NA|TRBJ2-1|NA|TRBV5-5
TGTGCCAGCAGCTTGGAGGACGTAGGGCTAAATGAGCAGTTCTTC
CASSLEDVGLNEQFF
>NA|TRBJ2-3|once|TRBV5-8
TGTGCCAGCAGCCCCCGACCGTACACTAGCACAGATACGCAGTATTTT
CASSPRPYTSTDTQYF
>TRBD2|TRBJ2-1|NA|TRBV27
TGTGCCAGCAGTTCAGGGACTAGCGGGGGCAATGAGCAGTTCTTC
CASSSGTSGGNEQFF
>NA|TRBJ2-1|NA|TRBV3-1/TRBV3-2
TGTGCCAGCAGCCGGGGGAGCCAAGAGCAGTTCTTC
CASSRGSQEQFF
>NA|TRBJ2-5|NA|TRBV2
TGTGCCAGCACTAGGACGGAACAAGAGACCCAGTACTTC
CASTRTEQETQYF
>TRBD1|TRBJ2-7|NA|TRBV7-3
TGTGCCAGCAGCGATGGACAGGGCGCCGAGCAGTACTTC
CASSDGQGAEQYF
>NA|TRBJ1-4|NA|TRBV7-9
TGTGCCAGCCTCGGAGGGAGTGAAAAACTGTTTTTT
CASLGGSEKLFF
>TRBD1|TRBJ1-1|once|TRBV6-6
TGTGCCAGCAGTTGGACAGGGGGGCGTCTCACTGAAGCTTTCTTT
CASSWTGGRLTEAFF
>TRBD1|TRBJ1-6|NA|TRBV10-3
TGTGCCATCAGAACAGGGGTCAATTCACCCCTCCACTTT
CAIRTGVNSPLHF
>NA|TRBJ1-1|NA|TRBV5-1
TGCGCCAGCAGCTTATCAGGGGACACTGAAGCTTTCTTT
CASSLSGDTEAFF
>TRBD1|TRBJ2-7|NA|TRBV5-1
TGCGCCAGCAGCTTGGCCCAGGGACAGGGACCCTACGAGCAGTACTTC
CASSLAQGQGPYEQYF